This TCR beta chain derives from a study of cytomegalovirus exposure and HLA in healthy donors. The study's findings and limits: With DRB1 most and HLA-C fewest, TCR association rates differed between HLA loci in a later analysis. Cytomegalovirus-associated status was assigned to 150 or so TCR beta chains.

This PCR relied on a set of 60 Vbeta primers and 13 Jbeta primers. The assay was immunoSEQ multiplex PCR, and TCRdb's table has in-frame clones only and misses some. Of 150,000 to 200,000 clones listed, roughly 87% are singletons. On this clone: Antigen: not known.

This CDR3 has 15 residues. CDR1 and CDR2 from the germline V gene are KGHSH and LQKENI. Trimming left V 6 bases short and J 2 bases short, with 17 bases between. Sequencing was carried out using PBMCs. This chain uses TRBV18 with TRBJ2-7; a weak D match, TRBD2 (5 bases). This TCR derives from a girl less than two years old in good health and CMV-seronegative. DNA for the CDR3: TGTGCCAGCTCCTCCGGTAGGGTCGGGACCTACGAGCAGTACTTC. This codes for CASSSGRVGTYEQYF.